A single sample is the source of the 28 T cell receptor beta chains below, sequenced in a study of T cell responses to AZD1222 COVID-19 vaccine. Sequencing was performed with immunoSEQ multiplex PCR; in TCRdb, only in-frame clones are kept and a portion is missing. The table lists 90,000 to 120,000 clones, 75% to 95% of them singletons. Sequences were derived from peripheral blood, sampled 28 days after the second AZD1222 dose. These receptors came from an adult who received the AZD1222 COVID-19 vaccine.

The genes are TRBV2 and TRBJ1-5; 8 bases map to TRBD1. V shed 8 bases and J 7 bases; nucleotides not matched to a gene: 10. The CDR3 totals 14 residues. Germline loops: CDR1 SNHLY, CDR2 FYNNEI. CDR3 sequence: CASRPGGGGQPQHF. CDR3 DNA: TGTGCCAGCCGGCCAGGGGGCGGGGGACAGCCCCAGCATTTT.

This chain connects TRBV5-1 to TRBJ2-1; 7 bases align to TRBD1. The CDR3 length is 14 residues. Losses at the gene ends were 4 bases for V and 7 bases for J; bases not matched to a gene: 8. Germline lookup yields CDR1 SGHRS and CDR2 YFSETQ. The CDR3 loop is CASSHYRGENEQFF. The CDR3, as DNA: TGCGCCAGCAGCCATTACAGGGGAGAGAATGAGCAGTTCTTC. Full variable domain (remainder filled in from reference TRBV5-1 and TRBJ2-1): KAGVTQTPRYLIKTRGQQVTLSCSPISGHRSVSWYQQTPGQGLQFLFEYFSETQRNKGNFPGRFSGRQFSNSRSEMNVSTLELGDSALYLCASSHYRGENEQFFGPGTRLTVL.

The chain uses TRBV6-1 and TRBJ1-5, with D possibly being TRBD1 (5 bases). The CDR3 has 14 amino acids. Per germline, CDR1 MNHNS and CDR2 SASEGT. Deletions cut 0 bases from V and 4 bases from J, with 7 bases between. The CDR3 protein is CASSEAAGNQPQHF. In DNA form, the CDR3 reads TGTGCCAGCAGTGAAGCGGCAGGGAATCAGCCCCAGCATTTT.

Turning to this clone: The same CDR3 arises from other DNA sequences in this sample as well. This chain uses TRBV9 with TRBJ1-5, with D unresolved. Germline CDR1 reads SGDLS; CDR2 reads YYNGEE. The CDR3 runs 12 residues. With 0 bases removed from V and 4 bases from J, the gap between germline ends came to 2 bases. CDR3 DNA: TGTGCCAGCAGCGTAGGAAATCAGCCCCAGCATTTT. The encoded protein is CASSVGNQPQHF.

The chain combines TRBV6-5 with TRBJ1-3; D uncertain. The CDR3 has 16 residues. CDR1 is MNHEY and CDR2 is SVGAGI in the germline V gene. Trimming removed 0 bases at V and 0 bases at J, with 9 bases between. The CDR3 coding sequence is TGTGCCAGCAGTTACTCGTCGGCTAGCTCTGGAAACACCATATATTTT. It encodes CASSYSSASSGNTIYF.

The rearrangement links TRBV6-5 to TRBJ1-2, with D unresolved. In germline, CDR1 is MNHEY, CDR2 SVGAGI. This CDR3 region has 15 residues. V lost 7 bases and J lost 4, with 19 bases in between. The CDR3 protein is CASTLGSGSLYGYTF. The CDR3 nucleotides read TGTGCCAGCACCCTAGGATCGGGGTCCCTCTATGGCTACACCTTC.

The gene calls are TRBV7-9 and TRBJ2-7; TRBD1 matches at 7 bases. The germline V gene encodes CDR1 SEHNR and CDR2 FQNEAQ (reference sequence). The CDR3 is 15 residues long. J was trimmed by 4 bases and V by 5 bases; bases with no gene match: 11. CDR3 loop: CASSQGTVSSYEQYF. The DNA of the CDR3 is TGTGCCAGCAGCCAGGGGACAGTATCTTCGTACGAGCAGTACTTC. The entire variable domain, with the rest obtained from reference TRBV7-9 and TRBJ2-7, is as follows: DTGVSQNPRHKITKRGQNVTFRCDPISEHNRLYWYRQTLGQGPEFLTYFQNEAQLEKSRLLSDRFSAERPKGSFSTLEIQRTEQGDSAMYLCASSQGTVSSYEQYFGPGTRLTVT.

The count of this clone is one. This chain connects TRBV18 to TRBJ1-5, with 7 bases identical to TRBD1. The CDR3 length is 15 residues. Germline loops: CDR1 KGHSH, CDR2 LQKENI. The V and J ends lost 3 bases and 1 base, in that order; junction bases with no gene match: 3. The CDR3 sequence: CASSPQQGSNQPQHF. DNA for the CDR3: TGTGCCAGCTCACCCCAACAGGGGAGCAATCAGCCCCAGCATTTT.

As DNA, the CDR3 is TGCGCCAGCAGCTTGGCGGGGACGGATTTGAGTTATGGCTACACCTTC. Its protein product is CASSLAGTDLSYGYTF. J is TRBJ1-2 and V is TRBV5-1; weak D call: TRBD1 (5 bases). This CDR3 comprises 16 residues. The V gene's germline CDR1 is SGHRS and CDR2 YFSETQ. The V end was cut by 0 bases, the J end by 5 bases, with 17 bases between. Based on the CDR3 plus reference TRBV5-1 and TRBJ1-2, the full variable domain is KAGVTQTPRYLIKTRGQQVTLSCSPISGHRSVSWYQQTPGQGLQFLFEYFSETQRNKGNFPGRFSGRQFSNSRSEMNVSTLELGDSALYLCASSLAGTDLSYGYTFGSGTRLTVV.

This chain connects TRBV5-1 to TRBJ1-5; D might be TRBD1 (5 bases). This CDR3 is built from 14 residues. Germline V gene data show CDR1 as SGHRS and CDR2 as YFSETQ. The V end was cut by 4 bases, the J end by 4 bases, with 12 bases between. This CDR3 reads CASSNDSPNQPQHF. As DNA, the CDR3 is TGCGCCAGCAGCAACGACAGCCCGAATCAGCCCCAGCATTTT. The variable domain in full, completed from reference TRBV5-1 and TRBJ1-5, reads KAGVTQTPRYLIKTRGQQVTLSCSPISGHRSVSWYQQTPGQGLQFLFEYFSETQRNKGNFPGRFSGRQFSNSRSEMNVSTLELGDSALYLCASSNDSPNQPQHFGDGTRLSIL.

The V gene is TRBV5-1, the J gene TRBJ1-1, with D possibly matching TRBD1 (6 bases). The CDR3 runs to 14 residues. Germline assignment: CDR1 SGHRS and CDR2 YFSETQ. V shed 0 bases and J shed 1 base, with 7 bases lying between them. CDR3 sequence reads: CASSLARGNTEAFF. CDR3 DNA: TGCGCCAGCAGCTTGGCCAGGGGGAACACTGAAGCTTTCTTT.

The J gene is TRBJ1-1, the V gene TRBV7-2, with TRBD1 matching 12 bases. The CDR3 spans 15 residues. J gave up 7 bases and V 0 bases, and 3 bases lay outside the gene matches. Germline V gene data show CDR1 as SGHTA and CDR2 as FQGNSA. DNA for the CDR3: TGTGCCAGCAGCTTAGCGGGACAGGGGGCAGGTGAAGCTTTCTTT. It encodes CASSLAGQGAGEAFF.

The V and J genes are TRBV7-9 and TRBJ2-7, with D maybe TRBD1 (6 bases). Germline CDR1 and CDR2: SEHNR and FQNEAQ (reference sequence). The CDR3 runs 15 residues. The germline V and J ends were trimmed by 5 bases and 3 bases, with 17 bases remaining between them. CDR3 sequence: CASSPGPRGVYEQYF. DNA for the CDR3: TGTGCCAGCAGCCCCGGCCCCAGGGGCGTCTACGAGCAGTACTTC.

V is TRBV28 and J is TRBJ2-7, with D possibly being TRBD1 (6 bases). Per the germline V gene, CDR1 is MDHEN and CDR2 is SYDVKM. This CDR3 has 14 residues. V was pared by 8 bases and J by 0 bases, with 14 bases between. The CDR3 sequence: CASHTQGSSYEQYF. The CDR3 DNA follows: TGTGCCAGCCATACACAGGGTTCCTCCTACGAGCAGTACTTC.

The chain joins TRBV7-9 to TRBJ2-7; D unresolved. The germline V gene has CDR1 SEHNR and CDR2 FQNEAQ (reference sequence). Between the trimmed V and J ends, which lost 1 base and 2 bases, there was a span of 15 bases. The CDR3 is 16 amino acids. CDR3 residues: CASSLDVARMTYEQYF. As DNA, the CDR3 is TGTGCCAGCAGCTTAGACGTCGCAAGGATGACCTACGAGCAGTACTTC.

V is TRBV11-2 and J is TRBJ2-1; 8 nucleotides agree with TRBD2. Germline CDR1 and CDR2: SGHAT and FQNNGV. CDR3 length equals 15 residues. V lost 1 base and J lost 7; bases outside the gene matches: 6. CDR3 loop: CASSLGRGGINEQFF. The CDR3 DNA sequence: TGTGCCAGCAGCTTAGGACGCGGGGGGATTAATGAGCAGTTCTTC.

This clone was counted a single time. The chain is built from TRBV29-1 and TRBJ2-3, with D perhaps matching TRBD1 (6 bases). Trimming stripped 1 base from V and 2 bases from J, with 16 bases between. Per germline, CDR1 SQVTM and CDR2 ANQGSEA. The CDR3 is 16 amino acids. CDR3 nucleotide sequence: TGCAGCGTTGAAGGTTTACAGGGCAGGCTCACAGATACGCAGTATTTT. It yields the protein CSVEGLQGRLTDTQYF.

The chain joins TRBV5-5 to TRBJ2-2, with a tentative D call TRBD2 (5 bases). CDR1 and CDR2 (germline): SGHKS, YYEKEE (reference sequence). This CDR3 spans 16 amino acids. V was trimmed by 3 bases and J by 0 bases, leaving 12 bases between them. The CDR3 region is CASSWPGKTNTGELFF. CDR3 in DNA: TGTGCCAGCAGCTGGCCGGGGAAAACGAACACCGGGGAGCTGTTTTTT.

V usage is TRBV24-1 and J usage is TRBJ1-6; D remains unclear. Germline V gene sequence: CDR1 KGHDR, CDR2 SFDVKD. CDR3 length: 14 amino acids. Trimming took 6 bases from V and 10 from J, leaving 15 bases between them. This CDR3 reads CATSLGAVGSPLHF. The DNA for the CDR3 is TGTGCCACCAGTCTTGGCGCAGTCGGATCACCCCTCCACTTT.

The V and J genes are TRBV4-1 and TRBJ2-2; 11 bases map to TRBD2. Germline CDR1 MGHRA, CDR2 YSYEKL. The CDR3 is 18 amino acids. Losses at the gene ends were 0 bases for V and 2 bases for J; bases not matched to a gene: 5. CDR3 DNA sequence: TGCGCCAGCAGCCAAGAAAAACTAGCGGGGGCCAACACCGGGGAGCTGTTTTTT. Protein product: CASSQEKLAGANTGELFF.

The genes are TRBV5-4 and TRBJ2-7, with 7 bases identical to TRBD2. CDR3 length: 14 residues. The V segment lost 0 bases and the J segment 6 bases; nucleotides outside the gene matches: 6. Germline CDR1 is SGHNT and CDR2 is YYREEE (reference sequence). CDR3 region: CASSLELAVSEQYF. CDR3 in DNA: TGTGCCAGCAGCTTGGAGCTAGCGGTCTCCGAGCAGTACTTC. Variable domain in full (rest from reference TRBV5-4 and TRBJ2-7): ETGVTQSPTHLIKTRGQQVTLRCSSQSGHNTVSWYQQALGQGPQFIFQYYREEENGRGNFPPRFSGLQFPNYSSELNVNALELDDSALYLCASSLELAVSEQYFGPGTRLTVT.

V and J are TRBV7-2 and TRBJ2-7; D uncertain. The CDR3 has 13 amino acids. Germline-derived CDR1 and CDR2 are SGHTA and FQGNSA. The V gene lost 1 base and the J gene lost 6 bases, with 10 bases spanning the gap. CDR3 nucleotide sequence: TGTGCCAGCAGCTTAGATTCGGATAGCGAGCAGTACTTC. Protein: CASSLDSDSEQYF.

V and J are TRBV6-5 and TRBJ2-2, with D tentatively TRBD2 (5 bases). Germline assignment: CDR1 MNHEY and CDR2 SVGAGI. The V gene lost 7 bases and the J gene lost 1 base, with 13 bases spanning the gap. The CDR3 has 15 residues. CDR3 coding DNA: TGTGCCAGCACCGAAGGTAGCGAGAACACCGGGGAGCTGTTTTTT. This encodes CASTEGSENTGELFF.

The rearrangement links TRBV10-3 to TRBJ2-7; D is uncertain. Germline CDR1 ENHRY, CDR2 SYGVKD. The V end lost 3 bases, the J end lost 4 bases, and 7 bases lay between the germline ends. The length of the CDR3 is 12 residues. The DNA for the CDR3 is TGTGCCATCAGTGAATCACTTTACGAGCAGTACTTC. It translates to CAISESLYEQYF.

The chain uses TRBV7-8 and TRBJ1-1; D ambiguous. This CDR3 region has 13 residues. Germline V CDR1 and CDR2: SGHVS, FQNEAQ. V shed 5 bases and J shed 0 bases, with 7 bases lying between them. The CDR3 nucleotides are TGTGCCAGCAGCGCCCGACTGAACACTGAAGCTTTCTTT. This gives the protein CASSARLNTEAFF.

J is TRBJ1-2 and V is TRBV18, with D unresolved. Germline V gives CDR1 KGHSH, CDR2 LQKENI. Trimming removed 5 bases at V and 6 bases at J, with 19 bases between. CDR3 size: 15 residues. CDR3 residues: CASSETRSPADGYTF. The CDR3 bases are TGTGCCAGCTCAGAAACACGGAGCCCCGCGGATGGCTACACCTTC. Filled out from reference TRBV18 and TRBJ1-2, the complete variable domain reads NAGVMQNPRHLVRRRGQEARLRCSPMKGHSHVYWYRQLPEEGLKFMVYLQKENIIDESGMPKERFSAEFPKEGPSILRIQQVVRGDSAAYFCASSETRSPADGYTFGSGTRLTVV.

The chain couples TRBV2 to TRBJ1-1, with D unclear. In germline, CDR1 is SNHLY, CDR2 FYNNEI. V lost 4 bases to trimming and J lost 0 bases, with 15 bases between them. This CDR3 contains 16 residues. This CDR3 is CASSVEAADVNTEAFF. The CDR3 DNA follows: TGTGCCAGCAGTGTTGAGGCAGCGGATGTGAACACTGAAGCTTTCTTT.

This sequence joins TRBV6-2 or TRBV6-3 and TRBJ2-3, with no clear D. The CDR3 totals 15 residues. V lost 0 bases, J lost 0 bases, and 7 bases lay in between. Germline loops: CDR1 MNHEY, CDR2 SVGEGT. Here the CDR3 reads CASSYSESSTDTQYF. The CDR3, as DNA: TGTGCCAGCAGTTACTCAGAGTCTAGCACAGATACGCAGTATTTT.